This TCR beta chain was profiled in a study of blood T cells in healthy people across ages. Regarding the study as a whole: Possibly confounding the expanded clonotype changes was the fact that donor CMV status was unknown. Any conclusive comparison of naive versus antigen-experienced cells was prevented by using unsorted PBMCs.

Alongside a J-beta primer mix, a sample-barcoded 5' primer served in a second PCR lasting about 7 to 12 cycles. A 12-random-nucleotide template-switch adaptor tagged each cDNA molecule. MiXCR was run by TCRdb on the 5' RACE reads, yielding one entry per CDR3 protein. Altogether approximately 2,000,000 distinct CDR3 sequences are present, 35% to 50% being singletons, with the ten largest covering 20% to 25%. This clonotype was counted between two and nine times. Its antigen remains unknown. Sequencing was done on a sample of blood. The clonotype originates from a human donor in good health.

CDR3 DNA: TGCGCCAGCAGCCCGGCAGGGTTTATGAACTATGGCTACACCTTC. Its protein product is CASSPAGFMNYGYTF. This chain joins TRBV4-3 and TRBJ1-2, with D tentatively TRBD1 (5 bases). The CDR3 has 15 amino acids. Germline V gene sequence: CDR1 LGHNA, CDR2 YSLEER. Trimming took 4 bases from V and 2 from J, leaving 14 bases between them.